This TCR beta chain was observed in a study of blood T cells in healthy people across ages. Overall study context: The template switching approach captured approximately one barcoded beta molecule for every two T cells.

A few counts support this clonotype. The CDR3 has 15 amino acids. V lost 10 bases to trimming and J lost 3 bases; unmatched junction nucleotides: 7. Germline CDR1 is MNHEY and CDR2 is SVGEGT. The authors ran a second PCR of roughly 7 to 11 cycles using a sample-barcoded 5' primer and a J-beta primer mix. TCRdb used MiXCR to reprocess the 5' RACE reads, holding one entry per CDR3 protein. The profile shows 540,000 or so distinct CDR3 sequences, about 25% of them singletons. The V gene is TRBV6-2 or TRBV6-3, the J gene TRBJ2-2, with 11 positions matching TRBD1. The material sequenced was blood. This clonotype was obtained from a woman aged 65 to 85 in good health. This chain's CDR3 is CATSGQGADTGELFF. Here the CDR3 DNA reads TGTGCCACCTCCGGACAGGGGGCGGACACCGGGGAGCTGTTTTTT.